This T cell receptor beta chain was observed in a study of T cells in Graves' hyperthyroidism and ophthalmopathy. On the study more broadly: The initial diagnosis was the point when peripheral blood was collected, ahead of any treatment. Whole-study results and caveats: Patients with ophthalmopathy were separated from those with stable hyperthyroidism by a 13 V-J model.

This clonotype has more than one count but fewer than ten. Its specificity is unknown. This CDR3 is built from 14 residues. V shed 3 bases and J shed 1 base, with 9 bases lying between them. Per germline, CDR1 SGHAT and CDR2 FQNNGV. Patients having uncontrolled infection, another autoimmune disease, pregnancy or lactation were not included. Out of 10 ml of fresh peripheral blood came the PBMCs. Using RNA transcripts as the source, TCR beta CDR3 regions were amplified. Researchers ran a first-round RT-PCR on the TCR CDR3 using the HTBI primer set. MiXCR was run by TCRdb on the multiplex PCR reads, yielding one entry per CDR3 protein. In the table there are fewer than 550,000 distinct CDR3 sequences, about 24% of which are singletons.

The V call is TRBV11-2, the J call TRBJ1-2; maybe TRBD1 (6 bases). Sequencing input: blood. The TCR sequence derives from a woman aged 30 to 39 with Graves' ophthalmopathy. The CDR3 protein is CASSLTGDNYGYTF. The CDR3 DNA reads TGTGCCAGCAGCTTGACAGGCGATAACTATGGCTACACCTTC.